Each of the 23 T cell receptor beta chains below was sequenced from the same sample in a study of blood T cell repertoires in COVID-19. Only in-frame clones appear in the TCRdb table, and some are missing; sequencing was by immunoSEQ multiplex PCR. The profile covers approximately 200,000 clones, with less than 90% appearing a single time and roughly a tenth taken by the ten largest. Input material: peripheral blood. The receptors derive from a woman of 80 years or more with COVID-19, enrolled during active disease.

Comment on this clone: A much larger clonotype is one base distant, so this may be a read error. Other DNA sequences of this sample code for an identical CDR3. Here the CDR3 reads CASSLQGNTEAFF. In DNA form, the CDR3 reads TGTGCCAGCAGTCTACAGGGGAACACTGAAGCTTTCTTT. This rearrangement joins TRBV28 to TRBJ1-1; D may be TRBD1 (6 bases). With 5 bases removed from V and 1 base from J, the gap between germline ends came to 8 bases. Germline-derived CDR1 and CDR2 are MDHEN and SYDVKM. This CDR3 comprises 13 residues. Looking up the rest from reference TRBV28 and TRBJ1-1 gives the full variable domain: DVKVTQSSRYLVKRTGEKVFLECVQDMDHENMFWYRQDPGLGLRLIYFSYDVKMKEKGDIPEGYSVSREKKERFSLILESASTNQTSMYLCASSLQGNTEAFFGQGTRLTVV.

This rearrangement joins TRBV7-2 to TRBJ2-2, with D tentatively TRBD1 (7 bases). Per germline, CDR1 SGHTA and CDR2 FQGNSA. Trimming stripped 1 base from V and 6 bases from J, with 12 bases between. The CDR3 loop spans 15 amino acids. Here the CDR3 reads CASSLGQGGPGELFF. The DNA for the CDR3 is TGTGCCAGCAGCTTAGGACAGGGAGGTCCCGGGGAGCTGTTTTTT.

A single count supports this clone. The chain uses TRBV6-5 and TRBJ2-1, with D possibly being TRBD2 (6 bases). Trimming removed 0 bases from V and 9 bases from J, with 9 bases in between. Germline V gives CDR1 MNHEY, CDR2 SVGAGI. The CDR3 extends over 13 amino acids. The CDR3 coding sequence is TGTGCCAGCAGTTACTCGCGGGGATCTGAGCAGTTCTTC. This gives the protein CASSYSRGSEQFF.

This clone has more than one count but fewer than ten. The CDR3 region has the DNA TGCGCCAGCAGCCAAGGGCGGGCCGTCATACAGAATTCACCCCTCCACTTT. Translating it yields CASSQGRAVIQNSPLHF. The genes are TRBV4-1 and TRBJ1-6; D is unclear. The germline CDR1 and CDR2 sequences are MGHRA and YSYEKL. The CDR3 sequence is 17 residues long. V gave up 1 base and J gave up 7 bases, with 17 bases separating them.

The chain joins TRBV28 to TRBJ2-2; maybe TRBD1 (6 bases). The germline V gene encodes CDR1 MDHEN and CDR2 SYDVKM. CDR3 length equals 13 residues. Trimming shortened V by 8 bases and J by 1 base, and 8 bases separated the two germline ends. DNA of the CDR3: TGTGCCAGCTGGGGACAGAACACCGGGGAGCTGTTTTTT. This encodes CASWGQNTGELFF.

This rearrangement joins TRBV3-1 (or the pseudogene TRBV3-2) to TRBJ2-3; D unresolved. Trimming cost V 0 bases and J 1 base, with 14 bases left between them. Per germline, CDR1 LGHDT and CDR2 YNNKEL (reference sequence). The CDR3 length is 17 residues. DNA for the CDR3: TGTGCCAGCAGCCAAGAGAAGACCGCCCGGGGCACAGATACGCAGTATTTT. This translates into CASSQEKTARGTDTQYF.

The rearrangement links TRBV7-9 to TRBJ1-5; 7 bases agree with TRBD1. Per germline, CDR1 SEHNR and CDR2 FQNEAQ (reference sequence). V gave up 5 bases and J gave up 0 bases; unmatched junction bases: 10. This CDR3 contains 17 residues. The CDR3 DNA follows: TGTGCCAGCAGCCTATTCATGGGACAGAATAGCAATCAGCCCCAGCATTTT. This encodes CASSLFMGQNSNQPQHF.

This chain uses TRBV6-5 with TRBJ2-5, with TRBD2 matching over 11 bases. This CDR3 comprises 14 residues. Germline V gives CDR1 MNHEY, CDR2 SVGAGI. V lost 6 bases and J lost 6; bases outside the gene matches: 6. CDR3: CASRSSGGGKTQYF. CDR3 in DNA: TGTGCCAGCAGAAGTAGCGGGGGGGGGAAGACCCAGTACTTC.

This chain connects TRBV20-1 to TRBJ1-4; a possible D gene is TRBD1 (5 bases). This CDR3 contains 14 residues. V was cut by 3 bases and J by 4 bases, with 12 bases left in between. Germline-derived CDR1 and CDR2 are DFQATT and SNEGSKA (reference sequence). In DNA form, the CDR3 reads TGCAGTGCTAGTAACGACAGATATAATGAAAAACTGTTTTTT. It is translated as CSASNDRYNEKLFF.

The gene calls are TRBV29-1 and TRBJ1-3, with D tentatively TRBD1 (6 bases). With 7 bases removed from V and 4 bases from J, the gap between germline ends came to 17 bases. CDR1 and CDR2 from the germline V gene are SQVTM and ANQGSEA. The CDR3 has 14 amino acids. The CDR3: CSATVQGAGNTIYF. The CDR3 DNA sequence: TGCAGCGCCACAGTACAGGGTGCAGGAAACACCATATATTTT.

This clone was observed a handful of times. The V call is TRBV27, the J call TRBJ2-1; weak D call: TRBD1 (6 bases). V was shortened by 5 bases and J by 6 bases, with 20 bases between the two germline ends. The CDR3 runs to 16 residues. The germline gives CDR1 MNHEY, CDR2 SMNVEV (reference sequence). CDR3 sequence reads: CASSTRTAILINEQFF. The CDR3 nucleotides read TGTGCCAGCAGTACCAGGACAGCTATATTGATCAATGAGCAGTTCTTC.

The rearrangement links TRBV30 to TRBJ2-2, with 7 positions matching TRBD1. Germline-derived CDR1 and CDR2 are GTSNPN and SVGIG (reference sequence). CDR3 size: 14 residues. The ends lost 3 bases at V and 4 bases at J; junction bases unmatched: 5. This CDR3 reads CAWRSDRVTGELFF. The CDR3 nucleotides are TGTGCCTGGAGGTCAGACAGGGTCACCGGGGAGCTGTTTTTT.

This chain uses TRBV5-1 with TRBJ2-1, with a possible D match to TRBD2 (5 bases). Germline V gene sequence: CDR1 SGHRS, CDR2 YFSETQ. Trimming took off 4 bases at V and 4 bases at J, with 18 bases between the two ends. The CDR3 length is 16 residues. CDR3 nucleotide sequence: TGCGCCAGCAGCCTTAACGCGGGCGGCACTTACAATGAGCAGTTCTTC. Its translation: CASSLNAGGTYNEQFF.

The chain uses TRBV5-1 and TRBJ2-1; 9 positions match TRBD1. The germline gives CDR1 SGHRS, CDR2 YFSETQ. Trimming removed 4 bases from V and 9 bases from J; junction bases left unmatched: 14. There are 16 residues in the CDR3. The CDR3 DNA reads as TGCGCCAGCAGCACGACCCCCGGGACAGGGACAGTTGAGCAGTTCTTC. Protein product: CASSTTPGTGTVEQFF.

V and J are TRBV27 and TRBJ1-1; 9 nucleotides line up with TRBD1. Trimming cost V 6 bases and J 7 bases; bases outside gene matches: 6. This CDR3 has 13 residues. Looked up from germline, CDR1 is MNHEY and CDR2 is SMNVEV (reference sequence). Here the CDR3 reads CASRDTGGFEAFF. The CDR3 DNA reads TGTGCCAGCAGGGATACAGGGGGCTTTGAAGCTTTCTTT.

J is TRBJ1-5 and V is TRBV10-2; possible D gene TRBD1, 6 bases. V lost 1 base and J 0 bases, leaving 10 bases between the germline ends. Germline-derived CDR1 and CDR2 are WSHSY and SAAADI. CDR3 length equals 16 residues. The CDR3 DNA reads TGCGCCAGCAGTGAGTGGAGGACAGTTAGCAATCAGCCCCAGCATTTT. Translation: CASSEWRTVSNQPQHF.

The rearrangement uses TRBV19 and TRBJ1-4, with a weak D call TRBD1 (6 bases). V lost 4 bases to trimming and J lost 8 bases, with 11 bases between them. Germline CDR1 reads LNHDA; CDR2 reads SQIVND (reference sequence). The CDR3 totals 13 residues. The CDR3 DNA reads as TGTGCCAGTAGTAACAGGGTGAGAGAAAAACTGTTTTTT. Its protein is CASSNRVREKLFF.

The chain recombines TRBV10-3 with TRBJ2-5, with 9 bases aligning to TRBD2. The length of the CDR3 is 14 residues. Germline-derived CDR1 and CDR2 are ENHRY and SYGVKD. Losses at the gene ends were 8 bases for V and 2 bases for J; bases not matched to a gene: 6. CDR3 in amino acids: CAIAGAGGQETQYF. CDR3 nucleotide sequence: TGTGCCATCGCGGGGGCGGGGGGGCAAGAGACCCAGTACTTC.

The genes are TRBV12-3 or TRBV12-4 and TRBJ1-2; D unresolved. V was pared by 3 bases and J by 7 bases, with 9 bases between. CDR3 size: 12 residues. The CDR3 reads CASSFGQFGYTF. In DNA, the CDR3 is TGTGCCAGCAGTTTTGGGCAGTTTGGCTACACCTTC.

The chain joins TRBV7-2 to TRBJ2-3; 15 bases are a match to TRBD2. CDR3 length: 18 amino acids. Trimming at V came to 9 bases and at J to 4 bases, leaving 14 bases not matched to a gene. Germline V gene lookup returns CDR1 SGHTA and CDR2 FQGNSA. CDR3 sequence: CASCGLAGGPCWADTQYF. The CDR3 DNA reads TGTGCCAGTTGTGGACTAGCGGGGGGGCCTTGCTGGGCAGATACGCAGTATTTT.

This clone occurred once. The gene calls are TRBV6-5 and TRBJ1-2; the match to TRBD1 covers 7 bases. CDR1 is MNHEY and CDR2 is SVGAGI in the germline V gene. The CDR3 runs 12 residues. The V gene end was trimmed by 10 bases and the J gene end by 1 base; junction bases not matched to a gene: 3. The CDR3 coding sequence is TGTGCCACCTACAGGGGTAACTATGGCTACACCTTC. It translates to CATYRGNYGYTF.

The chain combines TRBV28 with TRBJ2-5; 8 bases align to TRBD2. The junction had 9 bases not matched to a gene; V was cut back by 7 bases and J by 5 bases. The germline V gene has CDR1 MDHEN and CDR2 SYDVKM. The CDR3 runs 14 residues. As DNA, the CDR3 is TGTGCCAGCATCATCGCGGGGGGTGGTGAGACCCAGTACTTC. Translated, it gives CASIIAGGGETQYF.

V usage is TRBV19 and J usage is TRBJ2-5; D gene ambiguous. The germline V gene encodes CDR1 LNHDA and CDR2 SQIVND (reference sequence). V lost 7 bases and J 4 bases, leaving 16 bases between the germline ends. CDR3 size: 14 residues. This CDR3 reads CASTDTGLGETQYF. As DNA, the CDR3 is TGTGCCAGTACCGATACGGGTTTGGGAGAGACCCAGTACTTC.